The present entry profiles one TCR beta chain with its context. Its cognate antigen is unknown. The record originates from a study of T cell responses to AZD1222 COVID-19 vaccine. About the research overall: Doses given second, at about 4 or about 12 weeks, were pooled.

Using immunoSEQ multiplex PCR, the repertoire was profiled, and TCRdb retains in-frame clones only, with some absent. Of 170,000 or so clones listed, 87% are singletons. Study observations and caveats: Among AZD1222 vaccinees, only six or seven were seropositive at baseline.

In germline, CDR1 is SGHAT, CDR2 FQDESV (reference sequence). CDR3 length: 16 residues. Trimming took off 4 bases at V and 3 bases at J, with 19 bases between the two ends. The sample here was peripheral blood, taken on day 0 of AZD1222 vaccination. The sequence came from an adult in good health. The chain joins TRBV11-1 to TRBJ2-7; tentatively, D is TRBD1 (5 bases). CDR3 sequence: CASSSLGAPVYYEQYF. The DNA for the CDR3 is TGTGCCAGCAGCTCGCTTGGGGCACCCGTATACTACGAGCAGTACTTC.